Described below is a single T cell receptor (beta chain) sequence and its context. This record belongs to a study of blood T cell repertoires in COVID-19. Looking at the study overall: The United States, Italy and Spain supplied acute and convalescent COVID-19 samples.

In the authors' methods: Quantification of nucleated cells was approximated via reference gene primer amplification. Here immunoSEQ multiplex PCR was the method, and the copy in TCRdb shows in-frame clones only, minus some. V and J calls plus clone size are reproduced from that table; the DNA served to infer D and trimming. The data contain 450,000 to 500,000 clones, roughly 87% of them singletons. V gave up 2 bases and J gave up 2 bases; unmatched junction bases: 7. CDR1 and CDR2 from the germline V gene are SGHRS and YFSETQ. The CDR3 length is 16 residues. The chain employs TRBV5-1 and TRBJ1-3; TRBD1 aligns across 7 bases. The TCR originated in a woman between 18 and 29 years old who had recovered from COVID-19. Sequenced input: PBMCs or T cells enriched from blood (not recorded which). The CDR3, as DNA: TGCGCCAGCAGCTTCACCCAGGGACAGCCTGGAAACACCATATATTTT. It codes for CASSFTQGQPGNTIYF.